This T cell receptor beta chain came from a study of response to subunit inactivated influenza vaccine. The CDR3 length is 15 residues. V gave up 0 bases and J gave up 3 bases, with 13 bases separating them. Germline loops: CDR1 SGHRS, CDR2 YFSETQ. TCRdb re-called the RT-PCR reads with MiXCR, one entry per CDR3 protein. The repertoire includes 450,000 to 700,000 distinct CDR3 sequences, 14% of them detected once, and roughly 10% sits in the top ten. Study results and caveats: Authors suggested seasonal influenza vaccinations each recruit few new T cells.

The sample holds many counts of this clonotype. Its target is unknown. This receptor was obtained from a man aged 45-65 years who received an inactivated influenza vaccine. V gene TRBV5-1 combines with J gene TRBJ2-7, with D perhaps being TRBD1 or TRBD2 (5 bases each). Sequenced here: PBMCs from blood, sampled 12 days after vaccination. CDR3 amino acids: CASSLEWAGSYEQYF. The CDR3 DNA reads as TGCGCCAGCAGCTTGGAATGGGCAGGGAGCTACGAGCAGTACTTC.